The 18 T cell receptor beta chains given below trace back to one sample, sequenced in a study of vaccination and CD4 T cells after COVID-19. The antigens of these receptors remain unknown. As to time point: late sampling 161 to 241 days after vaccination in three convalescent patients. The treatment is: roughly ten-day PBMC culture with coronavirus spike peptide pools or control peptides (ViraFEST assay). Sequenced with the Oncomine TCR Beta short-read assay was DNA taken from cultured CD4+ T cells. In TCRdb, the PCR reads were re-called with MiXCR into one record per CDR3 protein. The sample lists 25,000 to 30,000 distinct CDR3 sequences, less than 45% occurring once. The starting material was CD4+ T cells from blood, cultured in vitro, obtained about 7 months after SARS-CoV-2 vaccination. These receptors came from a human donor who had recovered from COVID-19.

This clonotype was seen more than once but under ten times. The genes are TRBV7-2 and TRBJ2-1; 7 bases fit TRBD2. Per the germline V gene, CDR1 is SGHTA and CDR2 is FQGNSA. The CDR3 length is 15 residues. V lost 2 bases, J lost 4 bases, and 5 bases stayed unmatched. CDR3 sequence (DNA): TGTGCCAGCAGCTTATCGCTAGCGGATTACAATGAGCAGTTCTTC. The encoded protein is CASSLSLADYNEQFF.

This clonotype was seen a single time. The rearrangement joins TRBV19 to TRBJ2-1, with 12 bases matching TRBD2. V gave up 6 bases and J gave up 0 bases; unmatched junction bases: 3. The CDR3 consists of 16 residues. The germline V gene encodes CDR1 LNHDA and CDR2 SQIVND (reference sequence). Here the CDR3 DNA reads TGTGCCAGTAGCAGGACTAGCGGGAACTCCTACAATGAGCAGTTCTTC. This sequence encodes CASSRTSGNSYNEQFF.

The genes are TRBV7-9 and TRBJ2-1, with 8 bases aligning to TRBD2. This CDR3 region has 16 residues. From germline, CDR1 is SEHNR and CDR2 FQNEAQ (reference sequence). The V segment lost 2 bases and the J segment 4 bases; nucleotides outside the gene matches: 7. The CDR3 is CASSLSPSGGYNEQFF. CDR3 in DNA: TGTGCCAGCAGCTTATCCCCAAGCGGGGGTTACAATGAGCAGTTCTTC. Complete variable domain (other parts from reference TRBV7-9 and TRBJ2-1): DTGVSQNPRHKITKRGQNVTFRCDPISEHNRLYWYRQTLGQGPEFLTYFQNEAQLEKSRLLSDRFSAERPKGSFSTLEIQRTEQGDSAMYLCASSLSPSGGYNEQFFGPGTRLTVL.

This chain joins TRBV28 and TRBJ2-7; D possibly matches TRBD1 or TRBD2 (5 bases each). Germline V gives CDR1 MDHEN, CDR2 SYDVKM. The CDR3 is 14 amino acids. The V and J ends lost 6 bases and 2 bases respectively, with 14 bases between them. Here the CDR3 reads CASRHRDLAYEQYF. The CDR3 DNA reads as TGTGCCAGCAGACACCGGGACCTAGCCTACGAGCAGTACTTC.

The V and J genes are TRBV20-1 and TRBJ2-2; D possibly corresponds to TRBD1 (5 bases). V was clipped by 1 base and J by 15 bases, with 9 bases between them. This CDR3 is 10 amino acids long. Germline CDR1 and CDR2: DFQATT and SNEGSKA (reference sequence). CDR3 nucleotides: TGCAGTGCTAGAGGGCGCAGGGTGTTTTTT. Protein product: CSARGRRVFF.

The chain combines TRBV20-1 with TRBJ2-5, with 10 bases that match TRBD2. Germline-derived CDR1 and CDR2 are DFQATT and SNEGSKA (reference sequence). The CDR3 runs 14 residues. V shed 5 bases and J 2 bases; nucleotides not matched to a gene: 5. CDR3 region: CSAVRTSGQETQYF. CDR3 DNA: TGCAGTGCTGTCCGGACTAGCGGACAAGAGACCCAGTACTTC.

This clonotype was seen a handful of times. The CDR3 DNA is TGTGCCAGTAGCCGGGCAGGTGAAGGCGAGCAGTACTTC. Its translation is CASSRAGEGEQYF. The J gene is TRBJ2-7, the V gene TRBV19; no firm D call. V shed 6 bases and J shed 6 bases, with 15 bases lying between them. CDR3 length: 13 amino acids. Germline CDR1 LNHDA, CDR2 SQIVND (reference sequence).

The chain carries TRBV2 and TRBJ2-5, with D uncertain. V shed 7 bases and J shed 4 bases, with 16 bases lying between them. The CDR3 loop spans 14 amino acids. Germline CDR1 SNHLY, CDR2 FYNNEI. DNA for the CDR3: TGTGCCAGCACAGAGGAGAGCTCCCGAGAGACCCAGTACTTC. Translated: CASTEESSRETQYF.

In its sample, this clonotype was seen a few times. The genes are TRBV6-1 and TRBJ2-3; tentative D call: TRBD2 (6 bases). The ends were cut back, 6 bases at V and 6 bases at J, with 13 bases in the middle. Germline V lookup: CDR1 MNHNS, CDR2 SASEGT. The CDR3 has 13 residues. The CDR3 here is CASRKTSRDTQYF. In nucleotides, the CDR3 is TGTGCCAGCAGAAAGACTAGTAGGGATACGCAGTATTTT.

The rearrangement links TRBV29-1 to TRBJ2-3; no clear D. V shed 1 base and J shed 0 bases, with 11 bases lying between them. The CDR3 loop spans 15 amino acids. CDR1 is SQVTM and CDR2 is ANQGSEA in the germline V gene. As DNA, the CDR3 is TGCAGCGTTGAAGTGCAACTGGGAAGCACAGATACGCAGTATTTT. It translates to CSVEVQLGSTDTQYF.

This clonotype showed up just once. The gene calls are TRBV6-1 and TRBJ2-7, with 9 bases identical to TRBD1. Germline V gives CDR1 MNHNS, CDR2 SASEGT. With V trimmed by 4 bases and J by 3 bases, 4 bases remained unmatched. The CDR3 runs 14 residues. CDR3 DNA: TGTGCCAGCAGTGTGGGACAGGGAGGCTACGAGCAGTACTTC. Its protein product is CASSVGQGGYEQYF.

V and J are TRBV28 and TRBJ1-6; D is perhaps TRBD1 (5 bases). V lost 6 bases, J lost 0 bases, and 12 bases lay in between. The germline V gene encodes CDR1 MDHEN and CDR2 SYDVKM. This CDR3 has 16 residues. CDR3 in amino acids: CASRHRRFSYNSPLHF. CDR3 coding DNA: TGTGCCAGCAGACACAGGAGGTTCTCCTATAATTCACCCCTCCACTTT.

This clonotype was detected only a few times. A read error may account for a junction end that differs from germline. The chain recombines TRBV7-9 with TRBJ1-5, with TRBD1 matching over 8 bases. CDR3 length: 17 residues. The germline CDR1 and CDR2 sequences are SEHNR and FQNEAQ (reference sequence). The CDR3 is CASSLGSGTGSNQPQHF. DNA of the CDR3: TGTGCCAGCAGTTTAGGGTCAGGGACAGGAAGCAATCAGCCCCAGCATTTT.

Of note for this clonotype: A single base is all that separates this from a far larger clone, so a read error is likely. CDR3 sequence: CATSAGLAGDSYNEQYF. CDR3 nucleotide sequence: TGTGCCACCAGTGCGGGACTAGCGGGGGACTCCTACAATGAGCAGTACTTC. The rearrangement uses TRBV24-1 and TRBJ2-7; TRBD2 aligns across 14 bases. In germline, CDR1 is KGHDR, CDR2 SFDVKD. V lost 5 bases, J lost 7 bases, and 12 bases stayed unmatched. The CDR3 is made up of 17 amino acids.

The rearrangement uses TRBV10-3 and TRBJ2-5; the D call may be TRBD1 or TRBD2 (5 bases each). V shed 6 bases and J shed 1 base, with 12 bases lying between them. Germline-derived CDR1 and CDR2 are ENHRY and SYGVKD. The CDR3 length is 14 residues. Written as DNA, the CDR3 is TGTGCCATCAGACGGGACGGCTTCCAAGAGACCCAGTACTTC. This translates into CAIRRDGFQETQYF.

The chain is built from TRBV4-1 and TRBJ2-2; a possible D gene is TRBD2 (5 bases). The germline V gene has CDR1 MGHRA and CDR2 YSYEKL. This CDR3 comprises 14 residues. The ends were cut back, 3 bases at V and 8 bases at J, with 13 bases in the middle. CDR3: CASSHNSGMGELFF. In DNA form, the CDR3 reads TGCGCCAGCAGCCACAATTCGGGGATGGGGGAGCTGTTTTTT.

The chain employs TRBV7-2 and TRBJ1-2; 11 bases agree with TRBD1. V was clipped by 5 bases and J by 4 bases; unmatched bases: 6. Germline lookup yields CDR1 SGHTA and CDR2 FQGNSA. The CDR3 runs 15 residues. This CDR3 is CASSQQGQGVYGYTF. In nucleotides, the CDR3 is TGTGCCAGCAGCCAACAGGGACAGGGGGTCTATGGCTACACCTTC.

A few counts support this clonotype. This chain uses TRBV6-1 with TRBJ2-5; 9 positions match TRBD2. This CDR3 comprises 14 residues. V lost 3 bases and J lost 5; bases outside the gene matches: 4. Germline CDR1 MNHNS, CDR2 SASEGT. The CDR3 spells CASSDGTSYETQYF. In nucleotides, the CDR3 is TGTGCCAGCAGTGACGGGACTAGCTATGAGACCCAGTACTTC.